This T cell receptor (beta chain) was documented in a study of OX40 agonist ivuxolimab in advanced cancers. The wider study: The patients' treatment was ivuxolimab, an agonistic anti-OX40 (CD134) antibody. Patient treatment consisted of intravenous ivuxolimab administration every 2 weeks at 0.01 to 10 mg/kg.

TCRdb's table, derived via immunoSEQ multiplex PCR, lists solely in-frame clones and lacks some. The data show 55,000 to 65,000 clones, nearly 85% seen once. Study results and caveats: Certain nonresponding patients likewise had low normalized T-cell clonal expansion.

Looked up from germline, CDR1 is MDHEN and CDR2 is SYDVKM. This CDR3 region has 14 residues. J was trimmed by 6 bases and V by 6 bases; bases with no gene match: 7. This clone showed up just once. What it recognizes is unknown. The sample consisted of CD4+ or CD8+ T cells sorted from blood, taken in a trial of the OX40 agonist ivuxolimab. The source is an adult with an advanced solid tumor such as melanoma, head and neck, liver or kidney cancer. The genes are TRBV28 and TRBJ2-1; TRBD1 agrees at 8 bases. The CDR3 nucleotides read TGTGCCAGCAGCCGCTGGACAGGGAGCAATGAGCAGTTCTTC. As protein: CASSRWTGSNEQFF.